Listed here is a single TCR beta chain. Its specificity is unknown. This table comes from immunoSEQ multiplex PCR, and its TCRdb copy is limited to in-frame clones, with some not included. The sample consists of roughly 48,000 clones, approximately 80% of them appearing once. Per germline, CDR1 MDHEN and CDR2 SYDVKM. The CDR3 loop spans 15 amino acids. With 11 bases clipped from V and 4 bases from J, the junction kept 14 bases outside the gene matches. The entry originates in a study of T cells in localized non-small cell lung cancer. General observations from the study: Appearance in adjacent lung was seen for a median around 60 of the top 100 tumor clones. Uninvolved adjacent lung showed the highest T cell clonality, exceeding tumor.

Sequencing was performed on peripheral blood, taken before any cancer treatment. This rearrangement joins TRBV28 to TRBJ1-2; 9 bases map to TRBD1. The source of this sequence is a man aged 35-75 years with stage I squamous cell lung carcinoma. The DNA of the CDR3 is TGTGCCGCCCTCGTCGGGACAGGGTCTATCTATGGCTACACCTTC. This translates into CAALVGTGSIYGYTF.